Following are 7 T cell receptor beta chains from one sample sequenced in a study of T-cell memory formation after mild COVID-19. A single record per CDR3 protein comes from TCRdb applying MiXCR to the 5' RACE reads. The sample consists of 250,000 to 350,000 distinct CDR3 sequences, roughly 17% of them appearing once. Sequencing input: PBMCs or a T cell subset sorted from them (not recorded which). These receptors all stem from a man between 18 and 29 years old who had mild COVID-19 (a few samples of this study predate the infection). Cell type and time point are not known.

A few counts support this clonotype. V and J are TRBV5-1 and TRBJ2-5; D is perhaps TRBD2 (6 bases). The V gene lost 5 bases and the J gene lost 9 bases, with 17 bases spanning the gap. The CDR3 is 13 amino acids. Germline V gene sequence: CDR1 SGHRS, CDR2 YFSETQ. CDR3 sequence: CASREGTDPAQYF. In nucleotides, the CDR3 is TGCGCCAGCAGGGAGGGGACGGACCCGGCCCAGTACTTC.

This clonotype occurred a few times. This rearrangement joins TRBV12-3 or TRBV12-4 to TRBJ2-4, with a tentative D call TRBD2 (6 bases). CDR3 length: 15 amino acids. V gave up 5 bases and J gave up 3 bases, with 14 bases separating them. CDR3 loop: CASSPGQGGKNIQYF. The CDR3 DNA sequence: TGTGCCAGCAGTCCAGGCCAGGGAGGCAAAAACATTCAGTACTTC.

Concerning this clonotype itself: At one end the junction does not follow the germline gene, possibly because of a read error. The rearrangement uses TRBV3-1 and TRBJ1-5, with 12 nucleotides matching TRBD1. The CDR3 runs 15 residues. Germline lookup yields CDR1 LGHDT and CDR2 YNNKEL (reference sequence). The CDR3 here is CASSQGTGGDQPQHF. The DNA for the CDR3 is TGTGCCAGCAGTCAAGGGACAGGGGGCGATCAGCCCCAGCATTTT.

This clonotype was detected only a few times. V usage is TRBV7-2 and J usage is TRBJ1-4; 7 bases line up with TRBD1. CDR1 and CDR2 from the germline V gene are SGHTA and FQGNSA. V lost 7 bases to trimming and J lost 9 bases; unmatched junction nucleotides: 11. There are 14 residues in the CDR3. The DNA of the CDR3 is TGTGCCAGCACCCCCGGGACAGAGATTAAAAAACTGTTTTTT. It translates to CASTPGTEIKKLFF.

The genes are TRBV3-1 and TRBJ1-4; D uncertain. CDR3 size: 19 residues. Germline CDR1 is LGHDT and CDR2 is YNNKEL (reference sequence). Trimming pared 2 bases from V and 0 bases from J, leaving 19 bases between. The CDR3 sequence is CASSQRPGRILATNEKLFF. The DNA of the CDR3 is TGTGCCAGCAGCCAAAGGCCCGGACGGATTCTCGCAACTAATGAAAAACTGTTTTTT.

This clonotype was picked up many times. The chain is built from TRBV29-1 and TRBJ2-1; TRBD2 agrees at 13 bases. The CDR3 consists of 17 residues. Germline loops: CDR1 SQVTM, CDR2 ANQGSEA. V shed 1 base and J 0 bases; nucleotides not matched to a gene: 3. The CDR3 coding sequence is TGCAGCGTTGAAGGGGGACTAGCGGGGAACTCCTACAATGAGCAGTTCTTC. Protein sequence: CSVEGGLAGNSYNEQFF.

The V and J genes are TRBV5-1 and TRBJ1-2; a possible D gene is TRBD1 (6 bases). CDR1 and CDR2 from the germline V gene are SGHRS and YFSETQ. V lost 2 bases and J lost 8, with 16 bases in between. The CDR3 extends over 14 amino acids. The CDR3 is CASSFGGAVGGYTF. DNA of the CDR3: TGCGCCAGCAGCTTTGGGGGGGCCGTCGGCGGCTACACCTTC.